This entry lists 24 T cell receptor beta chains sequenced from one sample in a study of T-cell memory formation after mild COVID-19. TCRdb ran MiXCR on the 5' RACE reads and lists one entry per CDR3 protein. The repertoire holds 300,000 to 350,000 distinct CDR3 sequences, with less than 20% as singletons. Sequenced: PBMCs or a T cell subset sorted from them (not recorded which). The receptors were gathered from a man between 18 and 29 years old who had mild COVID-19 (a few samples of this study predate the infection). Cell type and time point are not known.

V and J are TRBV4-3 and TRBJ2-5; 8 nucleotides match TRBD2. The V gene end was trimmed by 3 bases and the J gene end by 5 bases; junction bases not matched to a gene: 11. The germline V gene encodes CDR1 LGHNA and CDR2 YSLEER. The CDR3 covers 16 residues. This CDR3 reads CASSQSVFTGGETQYF. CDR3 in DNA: TGCGCCAGCAGCCAGAGTGTATTCACGGGAGGGGAGACCCAGTACTTC.

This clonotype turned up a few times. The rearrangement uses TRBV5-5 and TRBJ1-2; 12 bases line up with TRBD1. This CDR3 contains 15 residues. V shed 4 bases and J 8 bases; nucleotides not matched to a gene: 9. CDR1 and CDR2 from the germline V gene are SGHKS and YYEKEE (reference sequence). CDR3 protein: CASSMPGQGAWGYTF. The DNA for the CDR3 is TGTGCCAGCAGCATGCCGGGACAGGGGGCTTGGGGCTACACCTTC. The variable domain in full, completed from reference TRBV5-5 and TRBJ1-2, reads DAGVTQSPTHLIKTRGQQVTLRCSPISGHKSVSWYQQVLGQGPQFIFQYYEKEERGRGNFPDRFSARQFPNYSSELNVNALLLGDSALYLCASSMPGQGAWGYTFGSGTRLTVV.

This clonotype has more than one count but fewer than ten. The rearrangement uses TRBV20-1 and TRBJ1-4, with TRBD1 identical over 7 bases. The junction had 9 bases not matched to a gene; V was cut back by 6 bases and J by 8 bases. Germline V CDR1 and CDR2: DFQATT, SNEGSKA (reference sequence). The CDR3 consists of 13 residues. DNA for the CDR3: TGCAGTGCGTCTCAGGGGGAAGAAGAAAAACTGTTTTTT. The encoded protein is CSASQGEEEKLFF.

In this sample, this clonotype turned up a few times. The CDR3 region has the DNA TGTGCCAGCAGTCCCGGTGCTACTGGCACAGATACGCAGTATTTT. This sequence encodes CASSPGATGTDTQYF. The chain carries TRBV12-3 or TRBV12-4 and TRBJ2-3; D gene ambiguous. V shed 5 bases and J shed 1 base, with 13 bases lying between them. This CDR3 comprises 15 residues.

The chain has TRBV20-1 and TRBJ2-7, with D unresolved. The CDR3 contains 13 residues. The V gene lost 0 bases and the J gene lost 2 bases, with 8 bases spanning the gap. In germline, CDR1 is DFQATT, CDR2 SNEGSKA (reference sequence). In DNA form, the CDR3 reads TGCAGTGCTAGAGATGCAATACCCTACGAGCAGTACTTC. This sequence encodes CSARDAIPYEQYF.

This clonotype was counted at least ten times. CDR3: CASSAGNSYNEQFF. The CDR3 nucleotides read TGTGCCAGCAGCGCGGGGAATTCCTACAATGAGCAGTTCTTC. This chain links TRBV7-9 with TRBJ2-1, with D possibly matching TRBD2 (6 bases). The ends were cut back, 5 bases at V and 1 base at J, with 9 bases in the middle. CDR1 SEHNR and CDR2 FQNEAQ come from the germline V gene (reference sequence). The CDR3 spans 14 residues.

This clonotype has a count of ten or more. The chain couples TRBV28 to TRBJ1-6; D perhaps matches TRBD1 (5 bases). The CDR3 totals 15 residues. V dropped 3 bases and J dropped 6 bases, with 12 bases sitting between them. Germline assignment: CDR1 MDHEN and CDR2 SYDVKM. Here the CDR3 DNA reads TGTGCCAGCAGTTTTCCGGGACTTACTAATTCACCCCTCCACTTT. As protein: CASSFPGLTNSPLHF.

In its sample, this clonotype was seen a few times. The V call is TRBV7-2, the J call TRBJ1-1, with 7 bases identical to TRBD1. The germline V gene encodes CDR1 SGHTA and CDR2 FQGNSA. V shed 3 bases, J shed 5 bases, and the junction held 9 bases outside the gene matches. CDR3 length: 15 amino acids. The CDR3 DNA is TGTGCCAGCAGCTTCCTAGGGGGCGCAGATACTGAAGCTTTCTTT. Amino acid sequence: CASSFLGGADTEAFF.

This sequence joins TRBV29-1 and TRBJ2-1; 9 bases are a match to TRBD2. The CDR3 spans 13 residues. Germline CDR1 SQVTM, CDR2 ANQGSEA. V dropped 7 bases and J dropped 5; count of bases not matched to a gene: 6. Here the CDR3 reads CSGKGLADNEQFF. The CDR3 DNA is TGCAGCGGGAAGGGACTAGCCGACAATGAGCAGTTCTTC.

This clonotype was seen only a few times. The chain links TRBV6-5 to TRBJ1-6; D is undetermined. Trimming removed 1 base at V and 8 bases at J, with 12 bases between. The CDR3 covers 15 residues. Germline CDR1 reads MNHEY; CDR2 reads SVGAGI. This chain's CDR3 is CASSYFGIGDSPLHF. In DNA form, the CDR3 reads TGTGCCAGCAGTTACTTCGGGATTGGCGATTCACCCCTCCACTTT.

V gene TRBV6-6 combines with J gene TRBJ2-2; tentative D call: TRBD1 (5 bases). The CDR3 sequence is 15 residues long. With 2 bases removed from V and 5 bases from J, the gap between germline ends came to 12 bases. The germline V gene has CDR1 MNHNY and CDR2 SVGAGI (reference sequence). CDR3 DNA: TGTGCCAGCAGTTACAATGTCGGACAAACCGGGGAGCTGTTTTTT. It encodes CASSYNVGQTGELFF.

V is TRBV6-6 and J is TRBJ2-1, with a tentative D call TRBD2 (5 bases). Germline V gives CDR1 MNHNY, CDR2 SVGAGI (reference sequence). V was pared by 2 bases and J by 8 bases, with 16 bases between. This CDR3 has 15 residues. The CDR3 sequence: CASSYPRESGDEQFF. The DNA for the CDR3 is TGTGCCAGCAGTTACCCGAGGGAATCCGGCGATGAGCAGTTCTTC.

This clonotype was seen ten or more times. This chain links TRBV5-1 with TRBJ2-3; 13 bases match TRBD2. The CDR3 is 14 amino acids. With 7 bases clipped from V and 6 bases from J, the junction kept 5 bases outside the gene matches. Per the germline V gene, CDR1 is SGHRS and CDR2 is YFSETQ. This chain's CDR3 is CASRLAGGSDTQYF. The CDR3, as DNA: TGCGCCAGCCGACTAGCGGGGGGAAGCGATACGCAGTATTTT.

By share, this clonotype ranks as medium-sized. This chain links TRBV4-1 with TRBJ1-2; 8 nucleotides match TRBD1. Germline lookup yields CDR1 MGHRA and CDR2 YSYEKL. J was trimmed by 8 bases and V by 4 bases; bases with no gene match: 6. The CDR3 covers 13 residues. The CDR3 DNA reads TGCGCCAGCAGCCGCGACAGGGGTGACGGCTACACCTTC. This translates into CASSRDRGDGYTF.

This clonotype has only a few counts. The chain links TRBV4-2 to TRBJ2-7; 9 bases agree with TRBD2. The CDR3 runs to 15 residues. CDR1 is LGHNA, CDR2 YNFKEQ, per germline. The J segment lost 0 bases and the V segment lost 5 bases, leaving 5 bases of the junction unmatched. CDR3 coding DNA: TGTGCCAGCAGCGGTCGACTAGCGGACTCCTACGAGCAGTACTTC. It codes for CASSGRLADSYEQYF.

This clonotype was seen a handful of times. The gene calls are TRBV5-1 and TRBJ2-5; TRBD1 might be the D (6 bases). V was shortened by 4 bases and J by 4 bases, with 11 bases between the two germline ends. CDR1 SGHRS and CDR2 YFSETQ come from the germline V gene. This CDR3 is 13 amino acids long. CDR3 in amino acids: CASSVGGRETQYF. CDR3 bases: TGCGCCAGCAGCGTAGGGGGAAGAGAGACCCAGTACTTC.

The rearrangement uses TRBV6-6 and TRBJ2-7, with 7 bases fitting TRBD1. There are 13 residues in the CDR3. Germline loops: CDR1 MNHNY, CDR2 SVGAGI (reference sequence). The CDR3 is CAVYGTAFYEQYF. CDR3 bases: TGTGCTGTTTACGGGACAGCTTTCTACGAGCAGTACTTC.

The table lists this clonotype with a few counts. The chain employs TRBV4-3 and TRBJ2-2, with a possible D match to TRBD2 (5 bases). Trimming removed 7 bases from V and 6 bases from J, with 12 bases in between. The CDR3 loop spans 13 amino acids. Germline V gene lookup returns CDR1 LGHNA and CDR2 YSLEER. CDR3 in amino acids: CASTGLGAGELFF. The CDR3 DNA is TGCGCCAGCACCGGACTCGGAGCCGGGGAGCTGTTTTTT.

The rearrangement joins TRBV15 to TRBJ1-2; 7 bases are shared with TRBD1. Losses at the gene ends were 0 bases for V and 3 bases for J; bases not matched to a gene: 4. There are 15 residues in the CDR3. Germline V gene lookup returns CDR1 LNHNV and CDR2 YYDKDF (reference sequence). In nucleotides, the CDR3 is TGTGCCACCAGCAGAGACCGGGACAGATACTATGGCTACACCTTC. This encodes CATSRDRDRYYGYTF.

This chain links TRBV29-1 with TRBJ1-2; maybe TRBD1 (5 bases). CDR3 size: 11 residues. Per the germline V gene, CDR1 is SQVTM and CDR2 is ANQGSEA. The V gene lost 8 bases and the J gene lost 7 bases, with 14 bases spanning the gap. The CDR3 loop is CSIGTLSGYTF. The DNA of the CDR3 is TGCAGCATCGGGACGTTAAGTGGCTACACCTTC.

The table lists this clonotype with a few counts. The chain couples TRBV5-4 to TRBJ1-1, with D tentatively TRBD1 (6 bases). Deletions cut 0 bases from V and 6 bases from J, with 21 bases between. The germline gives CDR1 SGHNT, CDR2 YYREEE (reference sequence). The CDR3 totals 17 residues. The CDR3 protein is CASSLGPLQGPSAEAFF. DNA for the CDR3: TGTGCCAGCAGCTTGGGCCCTTTACAGGGACCTAGCGCTGAAGCTTTCTTT.

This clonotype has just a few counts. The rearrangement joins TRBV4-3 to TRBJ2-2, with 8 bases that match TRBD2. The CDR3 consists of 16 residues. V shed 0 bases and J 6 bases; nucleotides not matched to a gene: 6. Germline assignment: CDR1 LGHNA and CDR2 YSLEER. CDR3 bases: TGCGCCAGCAGCCAAGAGGGACTAGGGGTCCCCGGGGAGCTGTTTTTT. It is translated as CASSQEGLGVPGELFF.

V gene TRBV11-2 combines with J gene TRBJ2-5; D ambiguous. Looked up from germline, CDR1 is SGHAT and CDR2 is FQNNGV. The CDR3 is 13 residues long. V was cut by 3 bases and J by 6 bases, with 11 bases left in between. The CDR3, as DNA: TGTGCCAGCAGCTTTCGTCGCGAGCAGACCCAGTACTTC. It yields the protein CASSFRREQTQYF.

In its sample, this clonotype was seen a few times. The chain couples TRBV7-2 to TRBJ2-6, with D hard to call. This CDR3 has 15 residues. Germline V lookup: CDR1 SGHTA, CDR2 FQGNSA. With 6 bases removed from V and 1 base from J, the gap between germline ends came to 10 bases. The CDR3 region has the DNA TGTGCCAGCAGGCCCGCGGCGTCTGGGGCCAACGTCCTGACTTTC. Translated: CASRPAASGANVLTF.